This TCR beta chain originates from a study of lymphopenia after photon versus proton radiotherapy. Broader study findings: Photon-treated patients lost naive T cells and TCR diversity; proton-treated stayed stable.

The V gene's germline CDR1 is SGHNT and CDR2 YENEEA. This CDR3 region has 18 residues. V shed 0 bases and J shed 4 bases, with 16 bases lying between them. A single count supports this clone. Antigen: not known. Data came from immunoSEQ multiplex PCR; TCRdb stores just in-frame clones and leaves some out. The sample has about 6,700 clones, 81% seen once. Sequencing used peripheral blood, obtained from a patient treated with photon-based radiotherapy. The chain is built from TRBV11-3 and TRBJ2-6, with D maybe TRBD1 (6 bases). The clonotype comes from a man under 40 with gastric cancer. The CDR3 loop reads CASSLDQGGTGGANVLTF. The CDR3 DNA sequence: TGTGCCAGCAGCTTAGATCAAGGGGGAACGGGCGGGGCCAACGTCCTGACTTTC.